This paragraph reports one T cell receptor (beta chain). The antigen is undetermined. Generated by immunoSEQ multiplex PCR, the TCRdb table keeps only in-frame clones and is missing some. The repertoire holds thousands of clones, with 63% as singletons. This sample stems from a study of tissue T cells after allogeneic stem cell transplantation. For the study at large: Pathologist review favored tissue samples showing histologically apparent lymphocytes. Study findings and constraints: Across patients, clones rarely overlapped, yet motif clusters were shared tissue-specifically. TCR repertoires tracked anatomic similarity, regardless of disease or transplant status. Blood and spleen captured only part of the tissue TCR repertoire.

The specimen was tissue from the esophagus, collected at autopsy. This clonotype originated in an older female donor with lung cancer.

The CDR3 DNA sequence: TGCAGCGTTGGGACAGGGAAAGGAACGGCTACGCAGTATTTT. Residues: CSVGTGKGTATQYF. The V call is TRBV29-1, the J call TRBJ2-3; 8 positions match TRBD1. The ends lost 4 bases at V and 8 bases at J; junction bases unmatched: 11. Germline V gene sequence: CDR1 SQVTM, CDR2 ANQGSEA. This CDR3 is built from 14 residues.